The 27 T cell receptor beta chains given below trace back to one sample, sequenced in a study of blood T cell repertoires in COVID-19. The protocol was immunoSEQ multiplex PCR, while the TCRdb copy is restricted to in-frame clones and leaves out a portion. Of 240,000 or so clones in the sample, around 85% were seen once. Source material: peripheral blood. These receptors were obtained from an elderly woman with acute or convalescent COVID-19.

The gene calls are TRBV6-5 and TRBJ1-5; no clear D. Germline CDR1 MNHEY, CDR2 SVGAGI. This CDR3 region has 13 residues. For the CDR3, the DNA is TGTGCAACCTGGGAGACTAGCAATCAGCCCCAGCATTTT. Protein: CATWETSNQPQHF.

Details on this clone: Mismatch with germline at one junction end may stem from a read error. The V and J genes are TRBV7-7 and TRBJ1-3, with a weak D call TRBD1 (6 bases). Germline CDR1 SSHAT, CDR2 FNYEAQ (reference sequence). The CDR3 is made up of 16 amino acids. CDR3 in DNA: TGTGCTAGCAGCCCCCGCCTTGGGACACCCGGGAACACCATATATTTT. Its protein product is CASSPRLGTPGNTIYF. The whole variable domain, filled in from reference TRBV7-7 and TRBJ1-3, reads GAGVSQSPRYKVTKRGQDVTLRCDPISSHATLYWYQQALGQGPEFLTYFNYEAQPDKSGLPSDRFSAERPEGSISTLTIQRTEQRDSAMYRCASSPRLGTPGNTIYFGEGSWLTVV.

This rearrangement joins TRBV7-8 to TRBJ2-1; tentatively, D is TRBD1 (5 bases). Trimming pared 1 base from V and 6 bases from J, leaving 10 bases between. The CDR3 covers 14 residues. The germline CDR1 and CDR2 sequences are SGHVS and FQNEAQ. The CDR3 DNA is TGTGCCAGCAGCTTAGTTGCAGGGCGCAATGAGCAGTTCTTC. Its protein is CASSLVAGRNEQFF.

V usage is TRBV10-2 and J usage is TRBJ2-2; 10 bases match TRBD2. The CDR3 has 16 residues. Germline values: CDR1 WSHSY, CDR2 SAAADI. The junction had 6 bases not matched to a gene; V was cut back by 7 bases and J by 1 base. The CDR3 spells CASMSGGALNTGELFF. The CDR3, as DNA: TGCGCCAGCATGAGCGGGGGGGCCCTGAACACCGGGGAGCTGTTTTTT.

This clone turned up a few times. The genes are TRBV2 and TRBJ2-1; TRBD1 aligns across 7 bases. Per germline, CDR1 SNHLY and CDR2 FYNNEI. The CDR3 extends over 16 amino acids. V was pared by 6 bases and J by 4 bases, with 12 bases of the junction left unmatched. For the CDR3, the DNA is TGTGCCAGCAGCACTCAGGACAGGCGAACTTACAATGAGCAGTTCTTC. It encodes CASSTQDRRTYNEQFF.

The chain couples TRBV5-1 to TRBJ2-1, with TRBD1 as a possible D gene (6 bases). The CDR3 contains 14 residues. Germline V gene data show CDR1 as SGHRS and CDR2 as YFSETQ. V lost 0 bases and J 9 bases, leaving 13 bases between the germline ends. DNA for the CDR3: TGCGCCAGCAGCTTGGCAGGGGCTAGGGGTGAGCAGTTCTTC. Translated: CASSLAGARGEQFF.

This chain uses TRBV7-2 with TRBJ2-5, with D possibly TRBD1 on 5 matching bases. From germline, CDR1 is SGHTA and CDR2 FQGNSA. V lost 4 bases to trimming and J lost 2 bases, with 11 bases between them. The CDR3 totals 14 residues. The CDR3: CASSSEGVQETQYF. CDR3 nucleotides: TGTGCCAGCAGCTCCGAAGGGGTACAAGAGACCCAGTACTTC.

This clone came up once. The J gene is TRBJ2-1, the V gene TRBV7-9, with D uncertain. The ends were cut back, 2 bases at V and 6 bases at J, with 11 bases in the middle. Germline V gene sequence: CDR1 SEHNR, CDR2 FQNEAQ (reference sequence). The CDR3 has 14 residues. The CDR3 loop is CASSLIVLRNEQFF. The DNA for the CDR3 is TGTGCCAGCAGCTTAATAGTACTCCGCAATGAGCAGTTCTTC.

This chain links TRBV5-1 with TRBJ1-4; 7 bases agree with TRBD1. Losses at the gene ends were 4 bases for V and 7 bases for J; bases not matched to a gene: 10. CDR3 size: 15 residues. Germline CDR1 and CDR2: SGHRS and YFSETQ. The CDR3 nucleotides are TGCGCCAGCAGCGCAACGACAGGGTTCGGTGAAAAACTGTTTTTT. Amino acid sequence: CASSATTGFGEKLFF.

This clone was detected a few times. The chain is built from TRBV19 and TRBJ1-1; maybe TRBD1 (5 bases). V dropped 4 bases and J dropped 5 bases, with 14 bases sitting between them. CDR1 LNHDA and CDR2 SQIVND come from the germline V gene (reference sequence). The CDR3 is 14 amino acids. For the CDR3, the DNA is TGTGCCAGTAGTAGCAAGGGGCGCGGTACTGAAGCTTTCTTT. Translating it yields CASSSKGRGTEAFF.

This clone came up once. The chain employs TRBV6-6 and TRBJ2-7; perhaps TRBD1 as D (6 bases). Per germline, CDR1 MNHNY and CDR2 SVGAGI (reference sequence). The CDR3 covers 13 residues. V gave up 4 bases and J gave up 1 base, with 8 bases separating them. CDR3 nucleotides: TGTGCCAGCAGTTGGGGGCAGTCCTACGAGCAGTACTTC. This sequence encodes CASSWGQSYEQYF.

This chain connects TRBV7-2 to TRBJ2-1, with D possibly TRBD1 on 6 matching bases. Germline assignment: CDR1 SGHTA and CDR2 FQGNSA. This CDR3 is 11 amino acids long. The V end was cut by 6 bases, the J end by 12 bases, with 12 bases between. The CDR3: CASRGAQVQFF. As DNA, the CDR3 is TGTGCCAGCAGGGGGGCCCAAGTGCAGTTCTTC.

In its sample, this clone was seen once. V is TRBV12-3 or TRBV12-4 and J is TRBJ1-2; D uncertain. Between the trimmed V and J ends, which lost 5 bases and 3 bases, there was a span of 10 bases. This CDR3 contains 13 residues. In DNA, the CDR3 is TGTGCCAGCAGTCGTCACAGACACTATGGCTACACCTTC. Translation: CASSRHRHYGYTF.

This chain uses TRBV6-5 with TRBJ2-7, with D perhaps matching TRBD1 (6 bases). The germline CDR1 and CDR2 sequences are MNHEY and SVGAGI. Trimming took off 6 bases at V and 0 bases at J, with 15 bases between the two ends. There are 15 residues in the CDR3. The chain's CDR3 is CASSKKTGLSYEQYF. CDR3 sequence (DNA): TGTGCCAGCAGCAAGAAGACAGGCCTCTCCTACGAGCAGTACTTC.

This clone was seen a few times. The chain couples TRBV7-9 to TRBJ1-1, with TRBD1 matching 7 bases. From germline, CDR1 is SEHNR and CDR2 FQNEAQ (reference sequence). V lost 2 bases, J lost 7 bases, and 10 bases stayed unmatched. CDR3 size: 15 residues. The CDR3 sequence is CASSLMGDSVYEAFF. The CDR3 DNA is TGTGCCAGCAGCTTAATGGGGGACAGCGTCTATGAAGCTTTCTTT.

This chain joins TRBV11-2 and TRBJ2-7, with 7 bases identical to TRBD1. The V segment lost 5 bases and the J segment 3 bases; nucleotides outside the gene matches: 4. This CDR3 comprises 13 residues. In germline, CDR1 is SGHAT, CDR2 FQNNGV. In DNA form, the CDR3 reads TGTGCCAGCAGCACGGGACAGAACTACGAGCAGTACTTC. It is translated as CASSTGQNYEQYF. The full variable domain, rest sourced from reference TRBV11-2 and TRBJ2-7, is EAGVAQSPRYKIIEKRQSVAFWCNPISGHATLYWYQQILGQGPKLLIQFQNNGVVDDSQLPKDRFSAERLKGVDSTLKIQPAKLEDSAVYLCASSTGQNYEQYFGPGTRLTVT.

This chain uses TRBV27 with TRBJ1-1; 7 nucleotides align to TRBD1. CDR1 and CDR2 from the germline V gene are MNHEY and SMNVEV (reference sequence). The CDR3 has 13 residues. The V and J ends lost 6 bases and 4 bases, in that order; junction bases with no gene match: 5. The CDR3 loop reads CASRRQGGTEAFF. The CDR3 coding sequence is TGTGCCAGCAGGCGCCAGGGGGGCACTGAAGCTTTCTTT.

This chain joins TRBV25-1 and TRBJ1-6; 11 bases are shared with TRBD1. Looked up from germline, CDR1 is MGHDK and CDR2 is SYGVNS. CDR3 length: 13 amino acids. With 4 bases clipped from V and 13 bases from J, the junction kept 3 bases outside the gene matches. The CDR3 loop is CASSARDRGPLHF. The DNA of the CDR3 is TGTGCCAGCAGTGCCCGGGACAGGGGGCCCCTCCACTTT.

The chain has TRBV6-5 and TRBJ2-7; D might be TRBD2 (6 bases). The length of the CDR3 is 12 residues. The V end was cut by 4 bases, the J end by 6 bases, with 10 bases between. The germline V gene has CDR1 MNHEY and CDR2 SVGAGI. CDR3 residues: CASSSGTGEQYF. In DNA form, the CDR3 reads TGTGCCAGCAGTTCAGGGACTGGCGAGCAGTACTTC.

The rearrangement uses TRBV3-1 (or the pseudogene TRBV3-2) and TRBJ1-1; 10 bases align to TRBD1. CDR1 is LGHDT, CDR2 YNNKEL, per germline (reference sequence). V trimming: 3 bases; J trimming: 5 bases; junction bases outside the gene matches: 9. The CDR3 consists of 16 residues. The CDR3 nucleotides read TGTGCCAGCAGCCACAAAATAGGGACAGGGGTTACTGAAGCTTTCTTT. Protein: CASSHKIGTGVTEAFF.

This chain's CDR3 is CASSYVQGRSEKLFF. CDR3 nucleotides: TGTGCCAGCAGTTACGTCCAGGGAAGAAGTGAAAAACTGTTTTTT. V is TRBV6-6 and J is TRBJ1-4; perhaps TRBD1 as D (5 bases). The CDR3 runs 15 residues. Trimming shortened V by 2 bases and J by 7 bases, and 14 bases separated the two germline ends. Germline V gene data show CDR1 as MNHNY and CDR2 as SVGAGI (reference sequence).

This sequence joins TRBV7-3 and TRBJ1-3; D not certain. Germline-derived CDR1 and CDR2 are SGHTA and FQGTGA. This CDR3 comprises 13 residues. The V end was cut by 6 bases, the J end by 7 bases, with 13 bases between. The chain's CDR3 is CASSLGASNTIYF. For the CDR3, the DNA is TGTGCCAGCAGTTTGGGAGCTTCGAACACCATATATTTT. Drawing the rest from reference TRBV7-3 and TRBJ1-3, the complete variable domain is GAGVSQTPSNKVTEKGKYVELRCDPISGHTALYWYRQSLGQGPEFLIYFQGTGAADDSGLPNDRFFAVRPEGSVSTLKIQRTERGDSAVYLCASSLGASNTIYFGEGSWLTVV.

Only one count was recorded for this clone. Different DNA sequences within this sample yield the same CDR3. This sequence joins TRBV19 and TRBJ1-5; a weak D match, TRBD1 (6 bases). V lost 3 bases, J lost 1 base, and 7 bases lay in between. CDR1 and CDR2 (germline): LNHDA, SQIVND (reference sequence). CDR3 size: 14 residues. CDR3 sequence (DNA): TGTGCCAGTAGTATTGGACAGAGCAATCAGCCCCAGCATTTT. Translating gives CASSIGQSNQPQHF.

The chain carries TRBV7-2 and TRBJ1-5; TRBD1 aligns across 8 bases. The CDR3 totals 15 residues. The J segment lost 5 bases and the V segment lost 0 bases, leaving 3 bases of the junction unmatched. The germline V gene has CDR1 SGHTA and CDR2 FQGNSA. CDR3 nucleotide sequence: TGTGCCAGCAGCTTAGCGCAGGGGGCTCATCAGCCCCAGCATTTT. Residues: CASSLAQGAHQPQHF.

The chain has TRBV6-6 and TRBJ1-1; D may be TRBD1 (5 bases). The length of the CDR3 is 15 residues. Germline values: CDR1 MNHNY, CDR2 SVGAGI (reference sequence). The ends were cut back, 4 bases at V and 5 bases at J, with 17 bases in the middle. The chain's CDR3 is CASSWGGQGGTEAFF. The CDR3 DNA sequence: TGTGCCAGCAGTTGGGGGGGTCAGGGCGGAACTGAAGCTTTCTTT.

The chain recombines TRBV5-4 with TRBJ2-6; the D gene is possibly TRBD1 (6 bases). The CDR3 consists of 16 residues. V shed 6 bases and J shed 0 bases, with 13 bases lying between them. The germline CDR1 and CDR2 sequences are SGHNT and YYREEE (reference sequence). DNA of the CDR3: TGTGCCAGCACCGCACAGGGCCCCTCTGGGGCCAACGTCCTGACTTTC. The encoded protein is CASTAQGPSGANVLTF.

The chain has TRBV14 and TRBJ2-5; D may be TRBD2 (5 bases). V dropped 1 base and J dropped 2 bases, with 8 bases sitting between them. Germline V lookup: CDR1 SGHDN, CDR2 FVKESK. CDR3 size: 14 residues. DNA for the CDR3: TGTGCCAGCAGCCAAGCCCCGGGGCAAGAGACCCAGTACTTC. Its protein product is CASSQAPGQETQYF.